A selection of T cell receptor beta chains follows, all from one sample in a study of beta chain features in type 1 diabetes. TCRdb keeps only in-frame clones here, not all; method: immunoSEQ multiplex PCR. Of about half a million clones listed, approximately 28% are singletons. The material sequenced was naive CD4+ T cells from blood. These receptors originate from a man between 18 and 35 years old in good health. The CDR3 runs from the conserved cysteine through the conserved F or W. Fields, in order: J gene, clone size, D gene, V gene, CDR3 DNA, CDR3 protein. D genes are given only for firm matches. Expanded clones are given a class, and other clones once, few, many or no size at all.

J gene: TRBJ2-7
clone size: few
D gene: .
V gene: TRBV7-6
CDR3 DNA: TGTGCCAGCGCCACGACTCCGGGGCAAAACTACGAGCAGTACTTC
CDR3 protein: CASATTPGQNYEQYF

J gene: TRBJ2-1
clone size: .
D gene: .
V gene: TRBV5-1
CDR3 DNA: TGCGCCAGCAGCCCCACAGCGGGCGGTAGAGACAATGAGCAGTTCTTC
CDR3 protein: CASSPTAGGRDNEQFF

J gene: TRBJ2-3
clone size: .
D gene: TRBD2
V gene: TRBV30
CDR3 DNA: TGTGCCTGGCAATCCAGACTAGCGGGAACAGATACGCAGTATTTT
CDR3 protein: CAWQSRLAGTDTQYF

J gene: TRBJ2-7
clone size: .
D gene: TRBD2
V gene: TRBV7-9
CDR3 DNA: TGTGCCAGCAGCTCGCCGACTAGCGGGAGTCTAGGGGAGCAGTACTTC
CDR3 protein: CASSSPTSGSLGEQYF

J gene: TRBJ2-7
clone size: .
D gene: .
V gene: TRBV9
CDR3 DNA: TGTGCCAGCAGCTCGGCTACCGAGCAGTACTTC
CDR3 protein: CASSSATEQYF

J gene: TRBJ2-5
clone size: few
D gene: .
V gene: TRBV7-2
CDR3 DNA: TGTGCCAGCAGCTTAAGGCTAGCGTCGGAGACCCAGTACTTC
CDR3 protein: CASSLRLASETQYF

J gene: TRBJ2-7
clone size: few
D gene: TRBD1
V gene: TRBV29-1
CDR3 DNA: TGCAGCGCCAGGACAGGAACCTACGAGCAGTACTTC
CDR3 protein: CSARTGTYEQYF

J gene: TRBJ2-7
clone size: .
D gene: .
V gene: TRBV27
CDR3 DNA: TGTGCCAGCAGTTACCTTTCGGCGCTCTCCTACGAGCAGTACTTC
CDR3 protein: CASSYLSALSYEQYF

J gene: TRBJ1-1
clone size: few
D gene: .
V gene: TRBV15
CDR3 DNA: TGTGCCACCAGCCCGCTCCGAGGGACTGAAGCTTTCTTT
CDR3 protein: CATSPLRGTEAFF

J gene: TRBJ2-1
clone size: few
D gene: TRBD2
V gene: TRBV6-5
CDR3 DNA: TGTGCCAGCAGTCTAGCGGGAGGACCACCTGAGCAGTTCTTC
CDR3 protein: CASSLAGGPPEQFF

J gene: TRBJ2-6
clone size: few
D gene: .
V gene: TRBV29-1
CDR3 DNA: TGCAGCGTTGTCCGGGTCGGGGCCAACGTCCTGACTTTC
CDR3 protein: CSVVRVGANVLTF

J gene: TRBJ1-5
clone size: .
D gene: .
V gene: TRBV7-9
CDR3 DNA: TGTGCCAGCAGCTTTGGTAGCAATCAGCCCCAGCATTTT
CDR3 protein: CASSFGSNQPQHF

J gene: TRBJ1-2
clone size: few
D gene: TRBD1
V gene: TRBV29-1
CDR3 DNA: TGCAGCGTGGCGGGGACAGGGGGCCCCCTGGCTAACTATGGCTACACCTTC
CDR3 protein: CSVAGTGGPLANYGYTF

J gene: TRBJ2-7
clone size: .
D gene: TRBD1
V gene: TRBV10-3
CDR3 DNA: TGTGCCATCAGCAACGGACAGGATAACTACGAGCAGTACTTC
CDR3 protein: CAISNGQDNYEQYF

J gene: TRBJ2-1
clone size: .
D gene: TRBD1
V gene: TRBV4-2
CDR3 DNA: TGTGCCAGCAGCCAAGTATCTGGGACAGGGGGCATCGATGAGCAGTTCTTC
CDR3 protein: CASSQVSGTGGIDEQFF

J gene: TRBJ2-1
clone size: .
D gene: .
V gene: TRBV28
CDR3 DNA: TGTGCCAGCAGCCCTAGGGGCGTTCGCTCCTACAATGAGCAGTTCTTC
CDR3 protein: CASSPRGVRSYNEQFF

J gene: TRBJ2-1
clone size: .
D gene: TRBD2
V gene: TRBV19
CDR3 DNA: TGTGCCAGTAGGTTAGCGGGAGTGGGAAATGAGCAGTTCTTC
CDR3 protein: CASRLAGVGNEQFF

J gene: TRBJ1-1
clone size: .
D gene: .
V gene: TRBV25-1
CDR3 DNA: TGTGCCAGCAGTGCACACATGAACACTGAAGCTTTCTTT
CDR3 protein: CASSAHMNTEAFF

J gene: TRBJ2-7
clone size: .
D gene: TRBD1
V gene: TRBV10-3
CDR3 DNA: TGTGCCATCAGTGACGCCCATGACAGGGGCTCCTACGAGCAGTACTTC
CDR3 protein: CAISDAHDRGSYEQYF

J gene: TRBJ2-5
clone size: .
D gene: .
V gene: TRBV18
CDR3 DNA: TGTGCCAGCTCAGCGGGACGCCAAGAGACCCAGTACTTC
CDR3 protein: CASSAGRQETQYF

J gene: TRBJ2-5
clone size: .
D gene: TRBD2
V gene: TRBV29-1
CDR3 DNA: TGCAGCGTTGGGGTGGCGGGAGGGCAAGAGACCCAGTACTTC
CDR3 protein: CSVGVAGGQETQYF

J gene: TRBJ2-1
clone size: few
D gene: .
V gene: TRBV29-1
CDR3 DNA: TGCAGCGCCGGGGAGAATGAGCAGTTCTTC
CDR3 protein: CSAGENEQFF

J gene: TRBJ2-1
clone size: .
D gene: .
V gene: TRBV7-9
CDR3 DNA: TGTGCCAGCAGCTCATCTAGACCAGGGGATGAGCAGTTCTTC
CDR3 protein: CASSSSRPGDEQFF

J gene: TRBJ2-1
clone size: few
D gene: TRBD2
V gene: TRBV30
CDR3 DNA: TGTGCCGGAGCGGGGGGCCACAACAATGAGCAGTTCTTC
CDR3 protein: CAGAGGHNNEQFF

J gene: TRBJ2-1
clone size: .
D gene: TRBD1
V gene: TRBV7-9
CDR3 DNA: TGTGCCAGCAGCCTGGGACAGGTCAAAGACAATGAGCAGTTCTTC
CDR3 protein: CASSLGQVKDNEQFF

J gene: TRBJ2-2
clone size: .
D gene: .
V gene: TRBV6-5
CDR3 DNA: TGTGCCAGCAGTTACGGCGGGACAACAACCACCGGGGAGCTGTTTTTT
CDR3 protein: CASSYGGTTTTGELFF

J gene: TRBJ2-5
clone size: .
D gene: .
V gene: TRBV28
CDR3 DNA: TGTGCCAGCAGTTTATCTGACGTACGAGAGACCCAGTACTTC
CDR3 protein: CASSLSDVRETQYF

J gene: TRBJ2-2
clone size: .
D gene: .
V gene: TRBV7-3
CDR3 DNA: TGTGCCAGCAGCCCGGCGGCCGGGGAGCTGTTTTTT
CDR3 protein: CASSPAAGELFF

J gene: TRBJ2-1
clone size: .
D gene: .
V gene: TRBV28
CDR3 DNA: TGTGCCAGCAGGGCTGGAGGTGGCTCCTACAATGAGCAGTTCTTC
CDR3 protein: CASRAGGGSYNEQFF

J gene: TRBJ2-1
clone size: .
D gene: .
V gene: TRBV7-7
CDR3 DNA: TGTGCTAGCAGCACCGGGACTCTCAATGAGCAGTTCTTC
CDR3 protein: CASSTGTLNEQFF

J gene: TRBJ2-4
clone size: .
D gene: .
V gene: TRBV28
CDR3 DNA: TGTGCCACCGAAGTAACAGGGTCCAACATTCAGTACTTC
CDR3 protein: CATEVTGSNIQYF

J gene: TRBJ2-1
clone size: few
D gene: TRBD2
V gene: TRBV6-5
CDR3 DNA: TGTGCCAGCAGATTAGCGGGAGCGAATGACAATGAGCAGTTCTTC
CDR3 protein: CASRLAGANDNEQFF

J gene: TRBJ2-6
clone size: few
D gene: TRBD2
V gene: TRBV7-6
CDR3 DNA: TGTGCCAGCAGCCGGGGGGAACCTGGGGCCAACGTCCTGACTTTC
CDR3 protein: CASSRGEPGANVLTF

J gene: TRBJ2-1
clone size: .
D gene: .
V gene: TRBV7-3
CDR3 DNA: TGTGCCAGCAAAAAATCTCCCACTAACGATGAGCAGTTCTTC
CDR3 protein: CASKKSPTNDEQFF

J gene: TRBJ2-3
clone size: few
D gene: .
V gene: TRBV11-2
CDR3 DNA: TGTGCCAGCAGCTTGGGCATCGGCACAGATACGCAGTATTTT
CDR3 protein: CASSLGIGTDTQYF

J gene: TRBJ2-3
clone size: .
D gene: .
V gene: TRBV9
CDR3 DNA: TGTGCCAGCAGCGTAGATAGCTTGAGCACAGATACGCAGTATTTT
CDR3 protein: CASSVDSLSTDTQYF

J gene: TRBJ2-3
clone size: .
D gene: TRBD2
V gene: TRBV19
CDR3 DNA: TGTGCCAGTAGTATCCCTAGCGGGATGGCAGATACGCAGTATTTT
CDR3 protein: CASSIPSGMADTQYF

J gene: TRBJ1-5
clone size: .
D gene: .
V gene: TRBV25-1
CDR3 DNA: TGTGCCAGCAGTGAATACGGAGGCAATCAGCCCCAGCATTTT
CDR3 protein: CASSEYGGNQPQHF

J gene: TRBJ2-3
clone size: .
D gene: .
V gene: TRBV7-9
CDR3 DNA: TGTGCCAGCAGCTTCGACCTTGACGGCACAGATACGCAGTATTTT
CDR3 protein: CASSFDLDGTDTQYF

J gene: TRBJ2-5
clone size: .
D gene: TRBD2
V gene: TRBV9
CDR3 DNA: TGTGCCAGCAGCGATTCGACTAGCGGGAGTGAGACCCAGTACTTC
CDR3 protein: CASSDSTSGSETQYF

J gene: TRBJ2-1
clone size: few
D gene: .
V gene: TRBV29-1
CDR3 DNA: TGCAGCGTTGGGAGAAACTACCCAAACAATGAGCAGTTCTTC
CDR3 protein: CSVGRNYPNNEQFF

J gene: TRBJ2-5
clone size: few
D gene: .
V gene: TRBV11-2
CDR3 DNA: TGTGCCAGCAGCTTAGATCGTGGGGGCCTGACCCAGTACTTC
CDR3 protein: CASSLDRGGLTQYF

J gene: TRBJ2-5
clone size: .
D gene: .
V gene: TRBV7-2
CDR3 DNA: TGTGCCAGCAGCCCCCTCGGCGGCCAAGAGACCCAGTACTTC
CDR3 protein: CASSPLGGQETQYF

J gene: TRBJ1-5
clone size: .
D gene: .
V gene: TRBV4-1
CDR3 DNA: TGCGCCAGCAGCCAAGGGCGATTCGAGGGGTATAGCAATCAGCCCCAGCATTTT
CDR3 protein: CASSQGRFEGYSNQPQHF

J gene: TRBJ2-7
clone size: .
D gene: .
V gene: TRBV5-1
CDR3 DNA: TGCGCCAGCAGCTTGGGCGGTACACTGGTCTACGAGCAGTACTTC
CDR3 protein: CASSLGGTLVYEQYF

J gene: TRBJ2-5
clone size: .
D gene: TRBD2
V gene: TRBV7-9
CDR3 DNA: TGTGCCAGCACCAGACTAGCGGGGTACCAAGAGACCCAGTACTTC
CDR3 protein: CASTRLAGYQETQYF

J gene: TRBJ2-2
clone size: .
D gene: .
V gene: TRBV30
CDR3 DNA: TGTGCCTGGAGTCCCCCTTGGGGGCGAGACACCGGGGAGCTGTTTTTT
CDR3 protein: CAWSPPWGRDTGELFF

J gene: TRBJ2-3
clone size: few
D gene: .
V gene: TRBV12-5
CDR3 DNA: TGTGCTAGTGGTTTGGGACTAGTCCCAGATACGCAGTATTTT
CDR3 protein: CASGLGLVPDTQYF

J gene: TRBJ2-7
clone size: .
D gene: TRBD1
V gene: TRBV5-6
CDR3 DNA: TGTGCCAGCAGCCCTGCTTTCGGGACAGTCAATTACGAGCAGTACTTC
CDR3 protein: CASSPAFGTVNYEQYF

J gene: TRBJ1-5
clone size: .
D gene: .
V gene: TRBV18
CDR3 DNA: TGTGCCAGCTCAAGCACAGGGTACGTTCAGCCCCAGCATTTT
CDR3 protein: CASSSTGYVQPQHF

J gene: TRBJ2-7
clone size: .
D gene: TRBD1
V gene: TRBV5-1
CDR3 DNA: TGCGCCAGCAGGACCGGGACAGGGGACGAGCAGTACTTC
CDR3 protein: CASRTGTGDEQYF

J gene: TRBJ2-3
clone size: .
D gene: .
V gene: TRBV29-1
CDR3 DNA: TGCAGCGTAAAGACTAGGACAGATACGCAGTATTTT
CDR3 protein: CSVKTRTDTQYF

J gene: TRBJ2-7
clone size: .
D gene: .
V gene: TRBV7-6
CDR3 DNA: TGTGCCAGCAGCTTAGTACCCTACGAGCAGTACTTC
CDR3 protein: CASSLVPYEQYF

J gene: TRBJ2-5
clone size: .
D gene: TRBD2
V gene: TRBV7-6
CDR3 DNA: TGTGCCAGCAGCCCCAGAGGGACTAGCGGAGAAGAGACCCAGTACTTC
CDR3 protein: CASSPRGTSGEETQYF

J gene: TRBJ2-7
clone size: .
D gene: .
V gene: TRBV30
CDR3 DNA: TGTGCCTGGAGTGTTGGACCGTCCTCCAAGCAGTACTTC
CDR3 protein: CAWSVGPSSKQYF

J gene: TRBJ2-2
clone size: few
D gene: TRBD2
V gene: TRBV15
CDR3 DNA: TGTGCCACCAGCAGAGATTTAGCGGGCTACACCGGGGAGCTGTTTTTT
CDR3 protein: CATSRDLAGYTGELFF

J gene: TRBJ2-1
clone size: few
D gene: TRBD2
V gene: TRBV9
CDR3 DNA: TGTGCCAGCAGCGTAGTAAGCGGGAGCACCCACAATGAGCAGTTCTTC
CDR3 protein: CASSVVSGSTHNEQFF